This record concerns one T cell receptor (beta chain) sequence. Individual TCR cDNA molecules each bore their own unique molecular identifier. In TCRdb, the 5' RACE reads were re-called with MiXCR into one record per CDR3 protein. The sample lists some 40,000 distinct CDR3 sequences; less than 6.5% were seen once. This specimen comes from a study of spatial heterogeneity in lung cancer. Overall study: The library had UMIs, and each TCR and UMI pair averaged more than ten raw reads.

Time point given: sample taken at primary tumor resection. Samples were donated by 72 untreated early-stage non-small cell lung cancer patients. Whole RNA from tumor, nontumor lung or frozen PBMC was sequenced unsorted. V gave up 5 bases and J gave up 2 bases, with 14 bases separating them. The length of the CDR3 is 15 residues. The receptor was derived from a female donor with early-stage non-small cell lung cancer. This sample comprised PBMCs, obtained at surgery. V is TRBV12-3 or TRBV12-4 and J is TRBJ2-3; possible D gene TRBD2, 7 bases. Written as DNA, the CDR3 is TGTGCCAGCAGTGGGGGGCTAGCGGCCACAGATACGCAGTATTTT. It specifies CASSGGLAATDTQYF.